These 23 T cell receptor beta chains were sequenced from one sample in a study of beta chain features in type 1 diabetes. The study's findings and limits: People with Type 1 diabetes carried modestly yet significantly shorter TCRB CDR3s in all four CD4+ subsets.

These TCRs are of unknown antigen specificity. Expressed TCRB transcripts were sequenced because the isolated RNA had all been reverse transcribed beforehand. Sequenced by immunoSEQ multiplex PCR; TCRdb stores in-frame clones only, minus some. The sample contains 150,000 to 200,000 clones, approximately 62% of which appear only once. The specimen was naive CD4+ T cells from blood. The receptor set was obtained from a man aged 25 to 45 with type 1 diabetes.

V usage is TRBV2 and J usage is TRBJ2-5; unclear D gene. The V and J ends lost 1 base and 2 bases respectively, with 2 bases between them. This CDR3 contains 12 residues. Germline loops: CDR1 SNHLY, CDR2 FYNNEI. CDR3 residues: CASSEEQETQYF. DNA for the CDR3: TGTGCCAGCAGTGAAGAACAAGAGACCCAGTACTTC.

The rearrangement links TRBV7-9 to TRBJ1-2; 7 positions agree with TRBD1. Germline values: CDR1 SEHNR, CDR2 FQNEAQ (reference sequence). This CDR3 is 13 amino acids long. Trimming removed 7 bases from V and 3 bases from J; junction bases left unmatched: 5. The DNA for the CDR3 is TGTGCCAGCATCGATACAGGGGACTATGGCTACACCTTC. It codes for CASIDTGDYGYTF. Looking up the rest from reference TRBV7-9 and TRBJ1-2 gives the full variable domain: DTGVSQNPRHKITKRGQNVTFRCDPISEHNRLYWYRQTLGQGPEFLTYFQNEAQLEKSRLLSDRFSAERPKGSFSTLEIQRTEQGDSAMYLCASIDTGDYGYTFGSGTRLTVV.

This clone was found once. The chain carries TRBV4-1 and TRBJ2-3; TRBD2 matches at 8 bases. The V and J ends lost 0 bases and 1 base, in that order; junction bases with no gene match: 6. Per the germline V gene, CDR1 is MGHRA and CDR2 is YSYEKL. The CDR3 consists of 17 residues. The CDR3 reads CASSQDQGRGGTDTQYF. CDR3 coding DNA: TGCGCCAGCAGCCAAGATCAAGGGCGGGGGGGCACAGATACGCAGTATTTT.

This clone has just a few counts. J is TRBJ2-4 and V is TRBV7-2, with a weak D call TRBD1 (6 bases). The germline gives CDR1 SGHTA, CDR2 FQGNSA. This CDR3 region has 13 residues. Trimming took 7 bases from V and 4 from J, leaving 11 bases between them. This CDR3 is CASKDRAKNIQYF. The CDR3 DNA reads TGTGCCAGCAAGGACAGAGCGAAAAACATTCAGTACTTC.

This clone was detected only once. The V gene is TRBV4-3, the J gene TRBJ2-7; 9 nucleotides match TRBD2. This CDR3 is built from 16 residues. Trimming removed 1 base from V and 6 bases from J; junction bases left unmatched: 10. CDR1 is LGHNA and CDR2 is YSLEER in the germline V gene. In DNA form, the CDR3 reads TGCGCCAGCAGCCAAGCCCCGACTAGCGGTGCTCGCGAGCAGTACTTC. It codes for CASSQAPTSGAREQYF.

This chain links TRBV7-9 with TRBJ1-1; D possibly corresponds to TRBD1 (5 bases). From germline, CDR1 is SEHNR and CDR2 FQNEAQ (reference sequence). The germline V and J ends were trimmed by 5 bases and 4 bases, with 8 bases remaining between them. The CDR3 is 12 residues long. The CDR3, as DNA: TGTGCCAGCAGCGTGGGGACCACTGAAGCTTTCTTT. This encodes CASSVGTTEAFF.

This clone turned up a few times. This chain links TRBV28 with TRBJ2-1; tentative D call: TRBD1 (6 bases). V was pared by 3 bases and J by 7 bases, with 16 bases between. In germline, CDR1 is MDHEN, CDR2 SYDVKM. The CDR3 is made up of 15 amino acids. The CDR3 reads CASSLAGARRNEQFF. The CDR3 DNA sequence: TGTGCCAGCAGTTTGGCAGGGGCACGGAGAAATGAGCAGTTCTTC.

The chain combines TRBV6-5 with TRBJ2-1; no reliable D call. Germline V gives CDR1 MNHEY, CDR2 SVGAGI. V gave up 2 bases and J gave up 7 bases, with 3 bases separating them. The CDR3 loop spans 11 amino acids. The CDR3 loop reads CASSYLNEQFF. In DNA form, the CDR3 reads TGTGCCAGCAGTTACCTAAATGAGCAGTTCTTC.

This clone was seen only a few times. This sequence joins TRBV30 and TRBJ2-3; D remains unclear. The CDR3 totals 11 residues. The V end was cut by 4 bases, the J end by 1 base, with 3 bases between. CDR1 is GTSNPN and CDR2 is SVGIG in the germline V gene (reference sequence). The CDR3 here is CAWTGTDTQYF. The CDR3 nucleotides are TGTGCCTGGACGGGCACAGATACGCAGTATTTT. The full variable domain, rest sourced from reference TRBV30 and TRBJ2-3, is SQTIHQWPATLVQPVGSPLSLECTVEGTSNPNLYWYRQAAGRGLQLLFYSVGIGQISSEVPQNLSASRPQDRQFILSSKKLLLSDSGFYLCAWTGTDTQYFGPGTRLTVL.

Concerning this clone itself: Other nucleotide sequences from this sample produce the same CDR3. The chain employs TRBV7-9 and TRBJ2-3; D might be TRBD2 (5 bases). Germline V lookup: CDR1 SEHNR, CDR2 FQNEAQ (reference sequence). The CDR3 is 13 residues long. The V end lost 5 bases, the J end lost 4 bases, and 10 bases lay between the germline ends. The CDR3 region has the DNA TGTGCCAGCAGCCCGAGCGGTGCAGATACGCAGTATTTT. Its protein product is CASSPSGADTQYF.

The chain combines TRBV4-3 with TRBJ1-1, with a weak D call TRBD1 (6 bases). The CDR3 length is 13 residues. With 6 bases removed from V and 3 bases from J, the gap between germline ends came to 11 bases. Germline CDR1 is LGHNA and CDR2 is YSLEER. The CDR3 DNA reads as TGCGCCAGCAGTACACAGGGAGACACTGAAGCTTTCTTT. It is translated as CASSTQGDTEAFF.

V gene TRBV29-1 combines with J gene TRBJ1-2; TRBD1 might be the D (5 bases). V was shortened by 5 bases and J by 6 bases, with 10 bases between the two germline ends. The CDR3 runs to 11 residues. CDR1 is SQVTM, CDR2 ANQGSEA, per germline. CDR3: CSVPQGDGYTF. In nucleotides, the CDR3 is TGCAGCGTTCCCCAAGGGGATGGCTACACCTTC.

This chain connects TRBV27 to TRBJ1-5; D ambiguous. Germline values: CDR1 MNHEY, CDR2 SMNVEV (reference sequence). The V end was cut by 6 bases, the J end by 3 bases, with 12 bases between. This CDR3 region has 14 residues. The CDR3 protein is CASSPWRSNQPQHF. In DNA, the CDR3 is TGTGCCAGCAGCCCCTGGCGGTCCAATCAGCCCCAGCATTTT.

The rearrangement links TRBV5-1 to TRBJ2-5; TRBD1 matches 7 bases. V gave up 4 bases and J gave up 2 bases; unmatched junction bases: 5. This CDR3 has 14 residues. Germline CDR1 and CDR2: SGHRS and YFSETQ. CDR3 residues: CASSTGQKQETQYF. The DNA for the CDR3 is TGCGCCAGCAGCACGGGACAGAAGCAAGAGACCCAGTACTTC.

The V and J genes are TRBV5-1 and TRBJ2-6; weak D call: TRBD1 (5 bases). The V gene lost 4 bases and the J gene lost 5 bases, with 10 bases spanning the gap. Germline CDR1 is SGHRS and CDR2 is YFSETQ. This CDR3 spans 14 amino acids. The CDR3 nucleotides read TGCGCCAGCAGCATACAGGACAGGGCCAACGTCCTGACTTTC. Its translation: CASSIQDRANVLTF.

The rearrangement links TRBV7-2 to TRBJ2-2; D perhaps matches TRBD2 (5 bases). CDR3 size: 14 residues. V lost 5 bases to trimming and J lost 5 bases, with 12 bases between them. CDR1 is SGHTA and CDR2 is FQGNSA in the germline V gene. The CDR3 here is CASSHKGATGELFF. In DNA form, the CDR3 reads TGTGCCAGCAGCCACAAGGGAGCGACCGGGGAGCTGTTTTTT.

The genes are TRBV4-1 and TRBJ1-2; 10 bases map to TRBD1. Germline V gene data show CDR1 as MGHRA and CDR2 as YSYEKL. The CDR3 extends over 19 amino acids. J gave up 0 bases and V 0 bases, and 10 bases lay outside the gene matches. The CDR3 loop is CASSQDLRDRGLPNYGYTF. The DNA of the CDR3 is TGCGCCAGCAGCCAAGACCTCCGGGACAGGGGCCTGCCTAACTATGGCTACACCTTC.

The chain links TRBV7-2 to TRBJ2-3, with TRBD1 as a possible D gene (6 bases). CDR1 SGHTA and CDR2 FQGNSA come from the germline V gene. Trimming took off 6 bases at V and 4 bases at J, with 11 bases between the two ends. CDR3 length: 13 residues. As DNA, the CDR3 is TGTGCCAGCAGTTCCCAGGGGTCAGATACGCAGTATTTT. Its translation is CASSSQGSDTQYF.

This chain joins TRBV30 and TRBJ1-2; D is uncertain. The CDR3 consists of 11 residues. The V end was cut by 1 base, the J end by 7 bases, with 7 bases between. Germline V gives CDR1 GTSNPN, CDR2 SVGIG (reference sequence). CDR3 residues: CAWSAAPGYTF. In DNA, the CDR3 is TGTGCCTGGAGTGCGGCCCCTGGCTACACCTTC.

The chain carries TRBV4-3 and TRBJ2-3; TRBD2 agrees at 7 bases. The CDR3 spans 16 residues. V gave up 4 bases and J gave up 1 base; unmatched junction bases: 8. Germline lookup yields CDR1 LGHNA and CDR2 YSLEER. The CDR3 protein is CASSLLGAGRTDTQYF. The CDR3 nucleotides read TGCGCCAGCAGCCTCCTCGGAGCGGGGCGCACAGATACGCAGTATTTT.

This clone was observed a handful of times. This rearrangement joins TRBV21-1 to TRBJ1-4; the D segment call TRBD1 is taken from the table without a DNA check. TRBV21-1 is deemed a pseudogene. The CDR3 length is 15 residues. CDR3 nucleotide sequence: TGTGCCAGCAGCTCACGACAGCCTAATGATGAAAAACTGTTTTTT. This codes for CASSSRQPNDEKLFF.

The genes are TRBV4-3 and TRBJ1-3; possible D gene TRBD1, 6 bases. The CDR3 is made up of 16 amino acids. V was clipped by 4 bases and J by 4 bases, with 17 bases between them. Germline V gene lookup returns CDR1 LGHNA and CDR2 YSLEER. The CDR3 sequence: CASSRDPGARGNTIYF. For the CDR3, the DNA is TGCGCCAGCAGCCGAGACCCAGGGGCGCGCGGAAACACCATATATTTT.

The J gene is TRBJ2-1, the V gene TRBV11-2, with 9 bases aligning to TRBD1. This CDR3 has 13 amino acids. V trimming: 5 bases; J trimming: 7 bases; junction bases outside the gene matches: 3. Germline loops: CDR1 SGHAT, CDR2 FQNNGV. The CDR3 DNA sequence: TGTGCCAGCAGCGGACAGGGGTATAATGAGCAGTTCTTC. Protein: CASSGQGYNEQFF. Complete variable domain (other parts from reference TRBV11-2 and TRBJ2-1): EAGVAQSPRYKIIEKRQSVAFWCNPISGHATLYWYQQILGQGPKLLIQFQNNGVVDDSQLPKDRFSAERLKGVDSTLKIQPAKLEDSAVYLCASSGQGYNEQFFGPGTRLTVL.